These T cell receptor beta chains were read from a single sample in a study of PD-1 and CTLA-4 blockade in melanoma. Clones were read by immunoSEQ multiplex PCR, and TCRdb kept only the in-frame ones, dropping some. The sample includes some 21,000 clones, approximately 88% of them seen just once. This specimen was CD8+ T cells from peripheral blood, taken before anti-PD-1 treatment. These receptors were obtained from a human donor with melanoma. The CDR3 runs from the conserved cysteine through the conserved F or W. The D gene is left open where the match is weak. Size is stated for part of the rows, as once, few or many counts, or as a class when the clone is expanded.

cdr3_nt: TGTGCCAGCAGCCGAGACAGTCACTCTGGAAACACCATATATTTT; cdr3_aa: CASSRDSHSGNTIYF; d_call: NA; v_call: TRBV7-9; clone_size: NA; j_call: TRBJ1-3
cdr3_nt: TGTGCCACCAGCCCGACTAGCGGGGGTGGTGGTACGCAGTATTTT; cdr3_aa: CATSPTSGGGGTQYF; d_call: TRBD2; v_call: TRBV15; clone_size: few; j_call: TRBJ2-3
cdr3_nt: TGTGCCAGCAGTTACTCCGTGGGACTAGCGGGGGGGGAGCTGTTTTTT; cdr3_aa: CASSYSVGLAGGELFF; d_call: TRBD2; v_call: TRBV6-5; clone_size: NA; j_call: TRBJ2-2
cdr3_nt: TGCGCCAGCAGCCAAGAAACCACTAGTGGAGAGACCCAGTACTTC; cdr3_aa: CASSQETTSGETQYF; d_call: NA; v_call: TRBV4-3; clone_size: NA; j_call: TRBJ2-5
cdr3_nt: TGTGCCAGCAGCCAGGGAGCGGGGATGGTCACAGATACGCAGTATTTT; cdr3_aa: CASSQGAGMVTDTQYF; d_call: TRBD2; v_call: TRBV3-1/TRBV3-2; clone_size: once; j_call: TRBJ2-3
cdr3_nt: TGCGCCAGCAGCCAACCCCGACAGGGGGCTGAGGAGGTCGAGCAGTACTTC; cdr3_aa: CASSQPRQGAEEVEQYF; d_call: TRBD1; v_call: TRBV4-1; clone_size: NA; j_call: TRBJ2-7
cdr3_nt: TGTGCCAGCAGCCTTGGTGACTATGGCTACACCTTC; cdr3_aa: CASSLGDYGYTF; d_call: NA; v_call: TRBV4-2; clone_size: NA; j_call: TRBJ1-2
cdr3_nt: TGTGCCAGCAGCTTTCGGAGCGACGAGCAGTTCTTC; cdr3_aa: CASSFRSDEQFF; d_call: NA; v_call: TRBV7-9; clone_size: few; j_call: TRBJ2-1
cdr3_nt: TGTGCCAGCAGCTTAGGACGGCTAGCGGGGGGAGAGACCCAGTACTTC; cdr3_aa: CASSLGRLAGGETQYF; d_call: TRBD2; v_call: TRBV7-8; clone_size: NA; j_call: TRBJ2-5
cdr3_nt: TGTGCCACCAGCATTCTGCCCCAACACTCGGACAGGGGGGCGGGCTACACCTTC; cdr3_aa: CATSILPQHSDRGAGYTF; d_call: TRBD1; v_call: TRBV15; clone_size: NA; j_call: TRBJ1-2
cdr3_nt: TGTGCCAGCAGCAACACAGGGGCTCAGCCCCAGCATTTT; cdr3_aa: CASSNTGAQPQHF; d_call: NA; v_call: TRBV21-1; clone_size: NA; j_call: TRBJ1-5
cdr3_nt: TGCAGCGTTGTGGCGGTCACTGAAGCTTTCTTT; cdr3_aa: CSVVAVTEAFF; d_call: NA; v_call: TRBV29-1; clone_size: NA; j_call: TRBJ1-1
cdr3_nt: TGTGCCAGCAGCACCCCGTCCGCTGGGACTGAAGCTTTCTTT; cdr3_aa: CASSTPSAGTEAFF; d_call: NA; v_call: TRBV7-9; clone_size: few; j_call: TRBJ1-1
cdr3_nt: TGTGCCAGCGGATGGACAGTAAGGGACTCAGGAAACACCATATATTTT; cdr3_aa: CASGWTVRDSGNTIYF; d_call: NA; v_call: TRBV13; clone_size: few; j_call: TRBJ1-3
cdr3_nt: TGTGCCAGCAGCTTCGGGGGGGGCTACGAGCAGTACTTC; cdr3_aa: CASSFGGGYEQYF; d_call: TRBD2; v_call: TRBV7-2; clone_size: NA; j_call: TRBJ2-7
cdr3_nt: TGTGCGAGCCCACCACCCCCGGGGGCCGCGGGGACCGCAACAGATACGCAGTATTTT; cdr3_aa: CASPPPPGAAGTATDTQYF; d_call: NA; v_call: TRBV11-2; clone_size: NA; j_call: TRBJ2-3
cdr3_nt: TGTGCCAGCAGTTTTCTGGGGGGGAACACTGAAGCTTTCTTT; cdr3_aa: CASSFLGGNTEAFF; d_call: NA; v_call: TRBV27; clone_size: NA; j_call: TRBJ1-1
cdr3_nt: TGTGCCAGCAGTGGGCCGGGACAGGGGGCTTTCGAGAACACCGGGGAGCTGTTTTTT; cdr3_aa: CASSGPGQGAFENTGELFF; d_call: TRBD1; v_call: TRBV6-1; clone_size: NA; j_call: TRBJ2-2
cdr3_nt: TGTGCCAGTATCACCTCACCGGGGGGAGGGACTGAAGCTTTCTTT; cdr3_aa: CASITSPGGGTEAFF; d_call: NA; v_call: TRBV19; clone_size: NA; j_call: TRBJ1-1
cdr3_nt: TGCGCCAGCAGCCATGTGGGTGGAGACAGGGGCAACACTGAAGCTTTCTTT; cdr3_aa: CASSHVGGDRGNTEAFF; d_call: TRBD1; v_call: TRBV4-3; clone_size: NA; j_call: TRBJ1-1
cdr3_nt: TGTGCCACCCAAGGGGGAACGAACACTGAAGCTTTCTTT; cdr3_aa: CATQGGTNTEAFF; d_call: NA; v_call: TRBV19; clone_size: NA; j_call: TRBJ1-1
cdr3_nt: TGTGCCAGCAGCTTAATAGGAGGATCCACTGAAGCTTTCTTT; cdr3_aa: CASSLIGGSTEAFF; d_call: NA; v_call: TRBV11-2; clone_size: once; j_call: TRBJ1-1
cdr3_nt: TGTGCCAGCAGTGACTCGGGCAGCACAGATACGCAGTATTTT; cdr3_aa: CASSDSGSTDTQYF; d_call: NA; v_call: TRBV6-4; clone_size: NA; j_call: TRBJ2-3
cdr3_nt: TGTGCCACCAGCAGATCCCCCCACGAGCAGTACTTC; cdr3_aa: CATSRSPHEQYF; d_call: NA; v_call: TRBV15; clone_size: NA; j_call: TRBJ2-7
cdr3_nt: TGTGCCAGCTCACCAGGCCTTTCGGGTACAGATACGCAGTATTTT; cdr3_aa: CASSPGLSGTDTQYF; d_call: NA; v_call: TRBV18; clone_size: NA; j_call: TRBJ2-3
cdr3_nt: TGTGCCAGCAGCTTTGCCGGGGTAAGACTGAGAGAGACCCAGTACTTC; cdr3_aa: CASSFAGVRLRETQYF; d_call: NA; v_call: TRBV28; clone_size: NA; j_call: TRBJ2-5
cdr3_nt: TGTGCCAGCAGCTCTGACCGGACAGGGCCCAACGAGCAGTACTTC; cdr3_aa: CASSSDRTGPNEQYF; d_call: TRBD1; v_call: TRBV7-9; clone_size: few; j_call: TRBJ2-7
cdr3_nt: TGTGCCAGCAGTGGCAGGGGTGATCAGCCCCAGCATTTT; cdr3_aa: CASSGRGDQPQHF; d_call: NA; v_call: TRBV2; clone_size: NA; j_call: TRBJ1-5
cdr3_nt: TGTGCCTGGAGTGTAGGGGGGGACTGGTTGGAGTACGAGCAGTACTTC; cdr3_aa: CAWSVGGDWLEYEQYF; d_call: NA; v_call: TRBV30; clone_size: NA; j_call: TRBJ2-7
cdr3_nt: TGTGCCAGCAAAAGGGGGCAGACCTTC; cdr3_aa: CASKRGQTF; d_call: TRBD1; v_call: TRBV2; clone_size: once; j_call: TRBJ1-2
cdr3_nt: TGTGCCAGCAGCGTAGTGGGGTGGGATGGCTACACCTTC; cdr3_aa: CASSVVGWDGYTF; d_call: NA; v_call: TRBV9; clone_size: NA; j_call: TRBJ1-2
cdr3_nt: TGTGCCAGCAGCGTAGCTAGTGAGGGGTACAATGAGCAGTTCTTC; cdr3_aa: CASSVASEGYNEQFF; d_call: NA; v_call: TRBV9; clone_size: NA; j_call: TRBJ2-1
cdr3_nt: TGTGCCAGCAGAACGGACAGGAGCACACATAGGACCACTGAAGCTTTCTTT; cdr3_aa: CASRTDRSTHRTTEAFF; d_call: TRBD1; v_call: TRBV28; clone_size: NA; j_call: TRBJ1-1
cdr3_nt: TGTGCCAGCAGCCAAGAACACTATTCTTCCTACAATGAGCAGTTCTTC; cdr3_aa: CASSQEHYSSYNEQFF; d_call: NA; v_call: TRBV14; clone_size: NA; j_call: TRBJ2-1
cdr3_nt: TGTGCCAGCAGTTACGAGTTACCCTCCTACGAGCAGTACTTC; cdr3_aa: CASSYELPSYEQYF; d_call: NA; v_call: TRBV6-2/TRBV6-3; clone_size: few; j_call: TRBJ2-7
cdr3_nt: TGTGCCAGCAGTGAATTTGCGGTAAACTATGGCTACACCTTC; cdr3_aa: CASSEFAVNYGYTF; d_call: NA; v_call: TRBV25-1; clone_size: NA; j_call: TRBJ1-2
cdr3_nt: TGTGCCAGCACCGAGACAGGGGCCCAGGTTCAGCCCCAGCATTTT; cdr3_aa: CASTETGAQVQPQHF; d_call: TRBD1; v_call: TRBV27; clone_size: NA; j_call: TRBJ1-5
cdr3_nt: TGTGCCAGCAGCCCCCCCGGGACAGGGACCACTGAAGCTTTCTTT; cdr3_aa: CASSPPGTGTTEAFF; d_call: TRBD1; v_call: TRBV7-9; clone_size: NA; j_call: TRBJ1-1
cdr3_nt: TGTGCCAGCAGCTTAGTTGAGGGGGCGAACACTGAAGCTTTCTTT; cdr3_aa: CASSLVEGANTEAFF; d_call: TRBD1; v_call: TRBV7-9; clone_size: NA; j_call: TRBJ1-1
cdr3_nt: TGCAGCGTTGAAACGGGTAGCCCTGAAGCTTTCTTT; cdr3_aa: CSVETGSPEAFF; d_call: NA; v_call: TRBV29-1; clone_size: few; j_call: TRBJ1-1
cdr3_nt: TGCAGCGTTGGGGACGTAAGCTCCTACGAGCAGTACTTC; cdr3_aa: CSVGDVSSYEQYF; d_call: NA; v_call: TRBV29-1; clone_size: NA; j_call: TRBJ2-7
cdr3_nt: TGCGCCAGCAGCTTGGATATGCCGACAGGGCAATCCGAGCAGTACTTC; cdr3_aa: CASSLDMPTGQSEQYF; d_call: TRBD1; v_call: TRBV5-1; clone_size: NA; j_call: TRBJ2-7
cdr3_nt: TGTGCCAGTAGTACGACAGTGAACACTGAAGCTTTCTTT; cdr3_aa: CASSTTVNTEAFF; d_call: NA; v_call: TRBV19; clone_size: NA; j_call: TRBJ1-1
cdr3_nt: TGTGCCAGCAAAACAGGGGGCGACGAGCAGTACTTC; cdr3_aa: CASKTGGDEQYF; d_call: TRBD1; v_call: TRBV6-6; clone_size: NA; j_call: TRBJ2-7
cdr3_nt: TGTGCCAGCAGCGATCGGGGGTACACCGGGGAGCTGTTTTTT; cdr3_aa: CASSDRGYTGELFF; d_call: NA; v_call: TRBV28; clone_size: NA; j_call: TRBJ2-2
cdr3_nt: TGTGCCAGCAGGTCAGGCGGTGGGGGGAGCTCCTACAATGAGCAGTTCTTC; cdr3_aa: CASRSGGGGSSYNEQFF; d_call: NA; v_call: TRBV7-9; clone_size: NA; j_call: TRBJ2-1
cdr3_nt: TGTGCCAGCAGCTTAAAGGGGAGTAGCACTGAAGCTTTCTTT; cdr3_aa: CASSLKGSSTEAFF; d_call: NA; v_call: TRBV7-8; clone_size: NA; j_call: TRBJ1-1
cdr3_nt: TGTGCCAGCAATCCTGGGACCCAACTCGAGACCCAGTACTTC; cdr3_aa: CASNPGTQLETQYF; d_call: NA; v_call: TRBV28; clone_size: NA; j_call: TRBJ2-5
cdr3_nt: TGTGCCAGCAGCTTGCCCGGGGAGCTGTTTTTT; cdr3_aa: CASSLPGELFF; d_call: NA; v_call: TRBV5-7; clone_size: NA; j_call: TRBJ2-2
cdr3_nt: TGTGCCAGCAGCTTTCTCAGCTACGAGCAGTACTTC; cdr3_aa: CASSFLSYEQYF; d_call: NA; v_call: TRBV5-6; clone_size: NA; j_call: TRBJ2-7
cdr3_nt: TGTGCCTCTCTTAGGACAGGGAGGGAGACCCAGTACTTC; cdr3_aa: CASLRTGRETQYF; d_call: TRBD1; v_call: TRBV28; clone_size: NA; j_call: TRBJ2-5
cdr3_nt: TGCGCCAGCACTTGGGGGGGACTGGGGGCATCCAATGAGCAGTTCTTC; cdr3_aa: CASTWGGLGASNEQFF; d_call: NA; v_call: TRBV10-1; clone_size: NA; j_call: TRBJ2-1
cdr3_nt: TGTGCCAGCAGCCCCGATCAGGGGGCGTTCACTGAAGCTTTCTTT; cdr3_aa: CASSPDQGAFTEAFF; d_call: TRBD1; v_call: TRBV7-9; clone_size: NA; j_call: TRBJ1-1
cdr3_nt: TGCGCCAGCGGCCTTGGAGGCTACACCTTC; cdr3_aa: CASGLGGYTF; d_call: NA; v_call: TRBV23-1; clone_size: once; j_call: TRBJ1-2
cdr3_nt: TGTGCCAGCAGCTCCCCTGGGGCCAACGTCCTGACTTTC; cdr3_aa: CASSSPGANVLTF; d_call: NA; v_call: TRBV7-9; clone_size: NA; j_call: TRBJ2-6
cdr3_nt: TGTGCCAGCAGCCCCGCTCTTGGAGGGGACTATGGCTACACCTTC; cdr3_aa: CASSPALGGDYGYTF; d_call: NA; v_call: TRBV5-4; clone_size: NA; j_call: TRBJ1-2
cdr3_nt: TGTGCCAGCAGTTCAAAGGCAGATGGAAACACCATATATTTT; cdr3_aa: CASSSKADGNTIYF; d_call: NA; v_call: TRBV28; clone_size: NA; j_call: TRBJ1-3
cdr3_nt: TGTGCCATCTCTGGACAGGGGGCTGACACCATATATTTT; cdr3_aa: CAISGQGADTIYF; d_call: TRBD1; v_call: TRBV7-9; clone_size: once; j_call: TRBJ1-3
cdr3_nt: TGTGCCAGCACCGCCTGGGGGTACGACAATGAGCAGTTCTTC; cdr3_aa: CASTAWGYDNEQFF; d_call: NA; v_call: TRBV7-9; clone_size: once; j_call: TRBJ2-1
cdr3_nt: TGTGCCAGCCTCTCCGGGGGCCTGAACACTGAAGCTTTCTTT; cdr3_aa: CASLSGGLNTEAFF; d_call: NA; v_call: TRBV7-9; clone_size: NA; j_call: TRBJ1-1